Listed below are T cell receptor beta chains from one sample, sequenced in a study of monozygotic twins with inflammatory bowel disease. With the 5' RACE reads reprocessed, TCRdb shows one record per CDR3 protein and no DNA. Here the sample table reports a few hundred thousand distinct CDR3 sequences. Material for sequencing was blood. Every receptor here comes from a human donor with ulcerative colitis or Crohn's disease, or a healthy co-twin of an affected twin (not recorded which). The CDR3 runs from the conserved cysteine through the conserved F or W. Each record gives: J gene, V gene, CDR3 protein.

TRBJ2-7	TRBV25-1	CASSESSAGNYEQYF
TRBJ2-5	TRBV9	CASSTRTGREETQYF
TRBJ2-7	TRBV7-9	CASSPRFYEQYF
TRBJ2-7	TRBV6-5	CASSSSSGGTYEQYF
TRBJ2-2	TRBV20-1	CSARDLGRNTGELFF
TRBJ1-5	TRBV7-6	CASSLIGDKGRSQPQHF
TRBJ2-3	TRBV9	CASSGRLAGSTDTQYF
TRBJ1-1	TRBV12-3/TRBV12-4	CASSSAARMNTEAFF
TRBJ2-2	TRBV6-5	CASSYSGGRNTGELFF
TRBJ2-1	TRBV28	CASTRDEGAQNEQFF
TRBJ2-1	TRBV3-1	CASSRTGVDEQFF
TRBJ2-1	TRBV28	CASSSTYRGPGKPEQFF
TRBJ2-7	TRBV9	CASSPVGGGYEQYF
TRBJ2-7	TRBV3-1	CASSQRSGPRGEQYF
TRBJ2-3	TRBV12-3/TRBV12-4	CASSPGGVDTQYF
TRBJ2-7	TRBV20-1	CSARMGPNYEQYF
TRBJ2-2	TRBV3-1	CASSQDSRAGELFF
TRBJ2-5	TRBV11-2	CASSWTTAAQETQYF
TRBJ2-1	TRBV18	CASSPATGALHNEQFF
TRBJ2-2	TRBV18	CASSPDRNTGELFF
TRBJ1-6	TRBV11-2	CASSGQGVGSPLHF
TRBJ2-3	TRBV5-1	CASSLRQPTDTQYF
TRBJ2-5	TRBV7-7	CASSLGKAGVIQETQYF
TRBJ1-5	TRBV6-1	CASSQSPGQGRFYSNQPQHF
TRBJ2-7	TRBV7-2	CASSLVGGVEQYF
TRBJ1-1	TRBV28	CASTSGNLDTEAFF
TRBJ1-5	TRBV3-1	CASSQEGINPTPQHF
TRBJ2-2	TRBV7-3	CASSSSLGREELFF
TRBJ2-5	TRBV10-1	CASSDLNQETQYF
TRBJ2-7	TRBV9	CASSDGTGINEQYF
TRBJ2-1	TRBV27	CASSLMEGSSYNEQFF
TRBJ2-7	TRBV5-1	CASSPGGTGAYEQYF
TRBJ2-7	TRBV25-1	CASSDPLAGPSYEQYF
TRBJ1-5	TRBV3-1	CASSQAASFNQPQHF
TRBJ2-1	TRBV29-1	CSVEKGEIANEQFF
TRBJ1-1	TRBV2	CASTDRQGLNTEAFF
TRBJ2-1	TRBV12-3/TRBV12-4	CASSLGGINEQFF
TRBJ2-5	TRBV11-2	CASSSGTGLFETQYF
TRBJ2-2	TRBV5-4	CASSLEVHGELFF
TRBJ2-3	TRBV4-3	CASSQDEADTQYF